Below are 30 T cell receptor beta chains sequenced from a single sample in a study of cytomegalovirus exposure and HLA in healthy donors. Both 60 Vbeta primers and 13 Jbeta primers went into the PCR. The protocol was immunoSEQ multiplex PCR, while the TCRdb copy is restricted to in-frame clones and leaves out a portion. Of hundreds of thousands of clones in the sample, around 80% were seen once. Input material: PBMCs. These receptors were obtained from a boy aged 2 to 10 in good health and CMV-seronegative.

The chain couples TRBV5-4 to TRBJ2-3; TRBD2 matches at 12 bases. CDR1 and CDR2 (germline): SGHNT, YYREEE (reference sequence). The CDR3 has 17 amino acids. With 1 base clipped from V and 2 bases from J, the junction kept 5 bases outside the gene matches. This CDR3 reads CASSLSTSGGFTDTQYF. CDR3 in DNA: TGTGCCAGCAGCTTGTCAACTAGCGGGGGGTTCACAGATACGCAGTATTTT.

The J gene is TRBJ2-1, the V gene TRBV5-6, with TRBD1 as a possible D gene (6 bases). Germline values: CDR1 SGHDT, CDR2 YYEEEE. Trimming removed 2 bases at V and 8 bases at J, with 23 bases between. The CDR3 has 17 amino acids. The CDR3 DNA reads TGTGCCAGCAGCTTATGGGGGCTGCTAGGGGGTGGGGATGAGCAGTTCTTC. Residues: CASSLWGLLGGGDEQFF.

The rearrangement joins TRBV10-2 to TRBJ1-2; TRBD1 might be the D (5 bases). The V gene's germline CDR1 is WSHSY and CDR2 SAAADI. The ends were cut back, 2 bases at V and 8 bases at J, with 12 bases in the middle. The CDR3 extends over 13 amino acids. Here the CDR3 DNA reads TGCGCCAGCAGTGAGGGATTGCAGGGCGGCTACACCTTC. This translates into CASSEGLQGGYTF.

The CDR3 nucleotides read TGTGCCAGCAGCAAAAGCCGGAACACTGAAGCTTTCTTT. Its protein product is CASSKSRNTEAFF. The V gene is TRBV6-4, the J gene TRBJ1-1; D is undetermined. Deletions cut 6 bases from V and 1 base from J, with 9 bases between. This CDR3 is 13 amino acids long. Germline CDR1 MRHNA, CDR2 SNTAGT.

The sample holds a few counts of this clone. This chain uses TRBV4-1 with TRBJ2-7, with 12 bases that match TRBD2. This CDR3 contains 16 residues. V was clipped by 8 bases and J by 12 bases; unmatched bases: 20. CDR1 and CDR2 (germline): MGHRA, YSYEKL. CDR3 nucleotides: TGCGCCAGCGCTCGACAGGGTATGGGACTAGCGGGTTATTTGTACTTC. Its translation: CASARQGMGLAGYLYF.

The V and J genes are TRBV6-5 and TRBJ2-1; D might be TRBD2 (6 bases). The germline V gene encodes CDR1 MNHEY and CDR2 SVGAGI. V lost 0 bases and J lost 0, with 9 bases in between. The CDR3 extends over 16 amino acids. CDR3: CASSYSGEASYNEQFF. The CDR3 DNA reads as TGTGCCAGCAGTTACTCAGGGGAGGCCTCCTACAATGAGCAGTTCTTC.

The V and J genes are TRBV7-9 and TRBJ1-5; D ambiguous. V shed 1 base and J shed 5 bases, with 6 bases lying between them. Per the germline V gene, CDR1 is SEHNR and CDR2 is FQNEAQ (reference sequence). The CDR3 totals 13 residues. CDR3 sequence reads: CASSLDGYQPQHF. The CDR3 DNA reads as TGTGCCAGCAGCTTAGACGGTTATCAGCCCCAGCATTTT.

This chain uses TRBV30 with TRBJ1-2; 7 nucleotides agree with TRBD1. The length of the CDR3 is 14 residues. The germline gives CDR1 GTSNPN, CDR2 SVGIG (reference sequence). After removal of 1 base from V and 2 bases from J, the junction contained 4 bases not matched to a gene. CDR3 DNA: TGTGCCTGGAGTGGGGGACAGCTGAACTATGGCTACACCTTC. Its protein is CAWSGGQLNYGYTF. Filled out from reference TRBV30 and TRBJ1-2, the complete variable domain reads SQTIHQWPATLVQPVGSPLSLECTVEGTSNPNLYWYRQAAGRGLQLLFYSVGIGQISSEVPQNLSASRPQDRQFILSSKKLLLSDSGFYLCAWSGGQLNYGYTFGSGTRLTVV.

The CDR3 is CATSRDGLAGYYNEQFF. Here the CDR3 DNA reads TGTGCCACCAGCAGAGATGGGCTAGCCGGATACTACAATGAGCAGTTCTTC. The V gene is TRBV15, the J gene TRBJ2-1, with D possibly matching TRBD2 (5 bases). The V and J ends lost 0 bases and 3 bases respectively, with 15 bases between them. The CDR3 totals 17 residues. Germline V lookup: CDR1 LNHNV, CDR2 YYDKDF (reference sequence).

The chain couples TRBV7-2 to TRBJ2-3; 8 nucleotides agree with TRBD2. The V segment lost 3 bases and the J segment 4 bases; nucleotides outside the gene matches: 3. The CDR3 extends over 14 amino acids. The germline V gene encodes CDR1 SGHTA and CDR2 FQGNSA. The CDR3 reads CASSFSGSPDTQYF. As DNA, the CDR3 is TGTGCCAGCAGCTTCAGCGGGAGTCCAGATACGCAGTATTTT.

V usage is TRBV27 and J usage is TRBJ2-6; possible D gene TRBD1, 6 bases. The CDR3 loop spans 17 amino acids. The V gene lost 5 bases and the J gene lost 0 bases, with 14 bases spanning the gap. Germline V CDR1 and CDR2: MNHEY, SMNVEV (reference sequence). Here the CDR3 DNA reads TGTGCCAGCAGTAACCAGGGGATCTACTCTGGGGCCAACGTCCTGACTTTC. It specifies CASSNQGIYSGANVLTF.

CDR3 coding DNA: TGCGCCAGCAGCCGCGGACTGAGCTCTGGAAACACCATATATTTT. Translation gives CASSRGLSSGNTIYF. This rearrangement joins TRBV4-1 to TRBJ1-3, with D unclear. Germline V CDR1 and CDR2: MGHRA, YSYEKL. This CDR3 has 15 residues. Trimming cost V 4 bases and J 0 bases, with 10 bases left between them.

The chain couples TRBV11-3 to TRBJ2-2; D might be TRBD2 (6 bases). The CDR3 loop spans 15 amino acids. CDR1 and CDR2 (germline): SGHNT, YENEEA. V was trimmed by 0 bases and J by 1 base, leaving 6 bases between them. In DNA form, the CDR3 reads TGTGCCAGCAGCTTAGATAGCGGGAACACCGGGGAGCTGTTTTTT. This sequence encodes CASSLDSGNTGELFF.

The rearrangement joins TRBV30 to TRBJ1-3; tentative D call: TRBD1 (5 bases). CDR3 length: 11 amino acids. V was cut by 0 bases and J by 10 bases, with 7 bases left in between. Germline CDR1 is GTSNPN and CDR2 is SVGIG (reference sequence). CDR3 residues: CAWSVGGTIYF. CDR3 bases: TGTGCCTGGAGTGTGGGGGGAACCATATATTTT.

This rearrangement joins TRBV7-9 to TRBJ1-4, with 7 positions matching TRBD1. With V trimmed by 4 bases and J by 6 bases, 8 bases remained unmatched. Germline values: CDR1 SEHNR, CDR2 FQNEAQ (reference sequence). The CDR3 runs to 15 residues. DNA for the CDR3: TGTGCCAGCAGCTATGTGACAGGGCTTTATGAAAAACTGTTTTTT. Amino acid sequence: CASSYVTGLYEKLFF. Looking up the rest from reference TRBV7-9 and TRBJ1-4 gives the full variable domain: DTGVSQNPRHKITKRGQNVTFRCDPISEHNRLYWYRQTLGQGPEFLTYFQNEAQLEKSRLLSDRFSAERPKGSFSTLEIQRTEQGDSAMYLCASSYVTGLYEKLFFGSGTQLSVL.

The V call is TRBV9, the J call TRBJ2-5, with TRBD2 matching 7 bases. Germline CDR1 SGDLS, CDR2 YYNGEE. With V trimmed by 4 bases and J by 5 bases, 8 bases remained unmatched. This CDR3 is built from 14 residues. In nucleotides, the CDR3 is TGTGCCAGCAGCTCGGAGGGAGGGTTCGAGACCCAGTACTTC. Protein: CASSSEGGFETQYF.

The V call is TRBV9, the J call TRBJ1-6; D gene ambiguous. The germline gives CDR1 SGDLS, CDR2 YYNGEE. Trimming pared 0 bases from V and 9 bases from J, leaving 13 bases between. The CDR3 contains 15 residues. DNA of the CDR3: TGTGCCAGCAGCGTAGAGCGGGCAGGCGGTTCACCCCTCCACTTT. The encoded protein is CASSVERAGGSPLHF.

This clone has a single count. V is TRBV11-3 and J is TRBJ2-3, with TRBD2 matching 7 bases. There are 15 residues in the CDR3. Germline V gene lookup returns CDR1 SGHNT and CDR2 YENEEA. Trimming removed 3 bases from V and 5 bases from J; junction bases left unmatched: 8. The chain's CDR3 is CASSFRRGMGDTQYF. The CDR3 DNA sequence: TGTGCCAGCAGCTTTAGGCGGGGGATGGGAGATACGCAGTATTTT.

The CDR3 region has the DNA TGTGCCAGCAGCTGGGACTCTCTGGGGACCCAGTACTTC. Protein product: CASSWDSLGTQYF. The chain recombines TRBV5-4 with TRBJ2-5; a possible D gene is TRBD2 (6 bases). V gave up 3 bases and J gave up 7 bases, with 13 bases separating them. The CDR3 length is 13 residues. CDR1 SGHNT and CDR2 YYREEE come from the germline V gene (reference sequence). The whole variable domain, remainder taken from reference TRBV5-4 and TRBJ2-5, is ETGVTQSPTHLIKTRGQQVTLRCSSQSGHNTVSWYQQALGQGPQFIFQYYREEENGRGNFPPRFSGLQFPNYSSELNVNALELDDSALYLCASSWDSLGTQYFGPGTRLLVL.

The chain joins TRBV27 to TRBJ2-1; TRBD1 is a possible D gene (6 bases). The V gene's germline CDR1 is MNHEY and CDR2 SMNVEV (reference sequence). V shed 5 bases and J shed 8 bases, with 13 bases lying between them. The CDR3 runs 13 residues. As DNA, the CDR3 is TGTGCCAGCAGTCTCGGACAGCAATATGAGCAGTTCTTC. Translating gives CASSLGQQYEQFF.

Here the CDR3 DNA reads TGCGCCAGCAGTGACGGCGCGGGGGGGCAAGAGACCCAGTACTTC. Amino acids: CASSDGAGGQETQYF. The J gene is TRBJ2-5, the V gene TRBV10-1, with 9 bases that match TRBD2. The V gene end was trimmed by 3 bases and the J gene end by 2 bases; junction bases not matched to a gene: 4. Germline lookup yields CDR1 WNHNN and CDR2 SYGVQD (reference sequence). The CDR3 covers 15 residues.

This chain connects TRBV25-1 to TRBJ2-3; D perhaps matches TRBD1 (6 bases). Germline-derived CDR1 and CDR2 are MGHDK and SYGVNS. The V end lost 3 bases, the J end lost 3 bases, and 10 bases lay between the germline ends. This CDR3 is built from 14 residues. CDR3 sequence: CASSERGQTDTQYF. In DNA, the CDR3 is TGTGCCAGCAGTGAGAGAGGACAGACAGATACGCAGTATTTT.

This clone was detected only once. The gene calls are TRBV2 and TRBJ2-7; a weak D match, TRBD1 (6 bases). The V gene lost 7 bases and the J gene lost 2 bases, with 15 bases spanning the gap. Germline V lookup: CDR1 SNHLY, CDR2 FYNNEI. The CDR3 contains 14 residues. The CDR3 DNA sequence: TGTGCCAGCACCGTGACAGGCCTAACCTACGAGCAGTACTTC. Translated: CASTVTGLTYEQYF.

The gene calls are TRBV19 and TRBJ2-5, with D tentatively TRBD2 (6 bases). V was clipped by 4 bases and J by 0 bases, with 9 bases between them. This CDR3 region has 14 residues. Germline assignment: CDR1 LNHDA and CDR2 SQIVND (reference sequence). CDR3 DNA: TGTGCCAGTAGTACCGGGGACTACCAAGAGACCCAGTACTTC. It is translated as CASSTGDYQETQYF.

This sequence joins TRBV6-6 and TRBJ2-7, with 7 bases fitting TRBD1. Per the germline V gene, CDR1 is MNHNY and CDR2 is SVGAGI (reference sequence). This CDR3 has 15 amino acids. The junction had 12 bases not matched to a gene; V was cut back by 7 bases and J by 3 bases. The CDR3 here is CASTDRALPSYEQYF. The CDR3, as DNA: TGTGCCAGCACCGACAGGGCCCTCCCTAGCTACGAGCAGTACTTC.

The V call is TRBV5-8, the J call TRBJ2-5; the D gene is possibly TRBD2 (7 bases). The CDR3 runs to 16 residues. CDR1 SGHTS and CDR2 YDEGEE come from the germline V gene. The V and J ends lost 1 base and 3 bases respectively, with 16 bases between them. CDR3 nucleotide sequence: TGTGCCAGCAGCTTGAGTGGGGGGGCCCACGAAGAGACCCAGTACTTC. Translation: CASSLSGGAHEETQYF.

This clone was detected only a few times. The gene calls are TRBV5-4 and TRBJ2-1; tentative D call: TRBD1 (6 bases). The ends were cut back, 5 bases at V and 6 bases at J, with 15 bases in the middle. The CDR3 is made up of 14 amino acids. Germline CDR1 SGHNT, CDR2 YYREEE (reference sequence). CDR3 coding DNA: TGTGCCAGCAGTGCACCGGGACACACCAATGAGCAGTTCTTC. Amino acid sequence: CASSAPGHTNEQFF.

The chain recombines TRBV10-3 with TRBJ1-1; D might be TRBD1 (6 bases). The CDR3 spans 15 residues. Germline V gene data show CDR1 as ENHRY and CDR2 as SYGVKD. Trimming pared 6 bases from V and 2 bases from J, leaving 16 bases between. The CDR3 protein is CAISPQRGHNTEAFF. The CDR3 region has the DNA TGTGCCATCAGCCCGCAGCGGGGGCATAACACTGAAGCTTTCTTT.

This chain connects TRBV19 to TRBJ2-7, with D tentatively TRBD2 (5 bases). Trimming pared 3 bases from V and 0 bases from J, leaving 12 bases between. The CDR3 consists of 15 residues. Germline V gene data show CDR1 as LNHDA and CDR2 as SQIVND (reference sequence). The CDR3 reads CASSMRLATSYEQYF. DNA for the CDR3: TGTGCCAGTAGTATGCGATTAGCGACCTCCTACGAGCAGTACTTC.

This clone has a single count. The V gene is TRBV15, the J gene TRBJ1-2; 7 nucleotides agree with TRBD1. The CDR3 spans 14 residues. Trimming took 0 bases from V and 8 from J; bases not matched to a gene: 6. CDR1 is LNHNV and CDR2 is YYDKDF in the germline V gene (reference sequence). The CDR3 protein is CATSRDIAGGGYTF. The CDR3 coding sequence is TGTGCCACCAGCAGAGACATAGCAGGGGGAGGCTACACCTTC.